This entry describes one T cell receptor (beta chain). Its antigen is undetermined. TCRdb used MiXCR to reprocess the reads, holding one entry per CDR3 protein. The table shows some 450,000 distinct CDR3 sequences, with roughly 30% occurring only once. The data derive from a study of T cell repertoires in cytomegalovirus infection. At the level of the study: Public TCR beta signatures provided an indication of both CMV infection and a matching HLA type. Study results and limitations: Pooled public TCR beta family frequency picked out CMV carriers with the relevant HLA. Within the response measured ex vivo, HLA-C-restricted CMV-specific TCR beta clonotypes were dominant.

CDR3 length: 14 residues. V lost 5 bases and J lost 4, with 14 bases in between. Germline CDR1 and CDR2: SGHVT and SQSDAQ. This chain connects TRBV7-4 to TRBJ1-2, with a weak D call TRBD1 (5 bases). Sequencing was carried out using PBMCs. This TCR came from a human donor in good health (CMV status not recorded). Some clones in this sample may be carry-over from other donors' samples. CDR3 sequence: CASSHAGASYGYTF. Here the CDR3 DNA reads TGTGCCAGCAGCCATGCCGGGGCAAGCTATGGCTACACCTTC.